These 16 T cell receptor beta chains originate from one sample sequenced in a study of T cell responses to AZD1222 COVID-19 vaccine listed by TCRdb under 2021. This specimen's time point label, per the study, means: about 28 days (+/-7) after the second vaccine dose. Library preparation used the immunoSEQ multiplex PCR assay. TCRdb provides this immuneACCESS table in a form limited to in-frame rearrangements. Some clones are lacking; in checked studies, under half of them reflect an unresolved V gene, and why the rest are absent is not known. Here the sample has approximately 80,000 clones; 80% to 90% occur a single time. The ten largest clonotypes hold 10% of the sample. Here the sequenced sample was peripheral blood, taken 28 days after the second AZD1222 dose. The receptors were sampled from an adult who received the AZD1222 COVID-19 vaccine.

V gene TRBV7-8 combines with J gene TRBJ2-3; the D is unclear. CDR3 length: 12 residues. V shed 2 bases and J shed 3 bases, with 3 bases lying between them. CDR1 and CDR2 (germline): SGHVS, FQNEAQ. The DNA for the CDR3 is TGTGCCAGCAGCTTATTTACAGATACGCAGTATTTT. Encoded protein: CASSLFTDTQYF.

The sample holds a few counts of this clone. The V gene is TRBV11-3, the J gene TRBJ2-2, with D perhaps matching TRBD2 (5 bases). Germline assignment: CDR1 SGHNT and CDR2 YENEEA. V lost 5 bases to trimming and J lost 7 bases, with 17 bases between them. CDR3 size: 15 residues. For the CDR3, the DNA is TGTGCCAGCAGCCCAGCCGGGCCCCGGGGCGGGGAGCTGTTTTTT. This translates into CASSPAGPRGGELFF.

The V call is TRBV28, the J call TRBJ1-1; weak D call: TRBD1 (6 bases). The V end lost 8 bases, the J end lost 11 bases, and 18 bases lay between the germline ends. CDR3 length equals 12 residues. The germline CDR1 and CDR2 sequences are MDHEN and SYDVKM. The CDR3 here is CASWGLGNLAFF. In nucleotides, the CDR3 is TGTGCCAGCTGGGGGCTAGGAAACTTGGCTTTCTTT. The full variable domain, in which reference TRBV28 and TRBJ1-1 provide the parts outside the CDR3, is DVKVTQSSRYLVKRTGEKVFLECVQDMDHENMFWYRQDPGLGLRLIYFSYDVKMKEKGDIPEGYSVSREKKERFSLILESASTNQTSMYLCASWGLGNLAFFGQGTRLTVV.

The J gene is TRBJ1-6, the V gene TRBV6-5; D is possibly TRBD1 (5 bases). Germline lookup yields CDR1 MNHEY and CDR2 SVGAGI. This CDR3 region has 12 residues. V lost 6 bases and J lost 7, with 7 bases in between. CDR3 DNA sequence: TGTGCCAGCAGGACAGACAATTCACCCCTCCACTTT. It specifies CASRTDNSPLHF.

V and J are TRBV6-5 and TRBJ2-5, with D possibly being TRBD2 (5 bases). CDR3 length: 12 residues. Trimming shortened V by 5 bases and J by 8 bases, and 12 bases separated the two germline ends. The germline V gene encodes CDR1 MNHEY and CDR2 SVGAGI. The CDR3, as DNA: TGTGCCAGCAGTCCGGACTTCCTAACCCAGTACTTC. It is translated as CASSPDFLTQYF.

This clone was seen a handful of times. The rearrangement links TRBV6-5 to TRBJ2-7; 9 nucleotides agree with TRBD1. CDR3 size: 15 residues. The germline gives CDR1 MNHEY, CDR2 SVGAGI. V lost 4 bases, J lost 6 bases, and 10 bases stayed unmatched. The CDR3 reads CASSSLGQGGSEQYF. The CDR3 nucleotides are TGTGCCAGCAGTTCCCTGGGACAGGGAGGGAGCGAGCAGTACTTC.

This CDR3 reads CASSYSTSVPDTQYF. As DNA, the CDR3 is TGTGCCAGCAGTTATTCGACTAGCGTCCCAGATACGCAGTATTTT. The V call is TRBV6-5, the J call TRBJ2-3, with 8 bases fitting TRBD2. Germline V lookup: CDR1 MNHEY, CDR2 SVGAGI. This CDR3 is built from 15 residues. V gave up 3 bases and J gave up 4 bases; unmatched junction bases: 6.

V usage is TRBV3-1 (or the pseudogene TRBV3-2) and J usage is TRBJ1-1; 9 bases match TRBD1. The CDR3 totals 16 residues. Germline V gives CDR1 LGHDT, CDR2 YNNKEL (reference sequence). V shed 5 bases, J shed 0 bases, and the junction held 7 bases outside the gene matches. CDR3 bases: TGTGCCAGCAGCACACGGACAGGGGTCATGAACACTGAAGCTTTCTTT. This translates into CASSTRTGVMNTEAFF.

The chain joins TRBV7-2 to TRBJ2-1; 7 bases agree with TRBD2. Trimming at V came to 6 bases and at J to 7 bases, leaving 12 bases not matched to a gene. The germline V gene has CDR1 SGHTA and CDR2 FQGNSA. CDR3 length equals 15 residues. This chain's CDR3 is CASSPSTQGGNEQFF. The CDR3 nucleotides are TGTGCCAGCAGTCCTAGCACGCAGGGAGGGAATGAGCAGTTCTTC. Together with reference TRBV7-2 and TRBJ2-1, the CDR3 gives the full variable domain: GAGVSQSPSNKVTEKGKDVELRCDPISGHTALYWYRQSLGQGLEFLIYFQGNSAPDKSGLPSDRFSAERTGGSVSTLTIQRTQQEDSAVYLCASSPSTQGGNEQFFGPGTRLTVL.

The J gene is TRBJ2-3, the V gene TRBV7-3; 12 nucleotides agree with TRBD2. Trimming removed 3 bases from V and 1 base from J; junction bases left unmatched: 8. CDR3 length: 18 residues. Germline V CDR1 and CDR2: SGHTA, FQGTGA. CDR3 amino acids: CASSLPSGGAGGTDTQYF. DNA of the CDR3: TGTGCCAGCAGCTTGCCTAGCGGGGGGGCCGGGGGCACAGATACGCAGTATTTT. Together with reference TRBV7-3 and TRBJ2-3, the CDR3 gives the full variable domain: GAGVSQTPSNKVTEKGKYVELRCDPISGHTALYWYRQSLGQGPEFLIYFQGTGAADDSGLPNDRFFAVRPEGSVSTLKIQRTERGDSAVYLCASSLPSGGAGGTDTQYFGPGTRLTVL.

V usage is TRBV19 and J usage is TRBJ1-4, with a tentative D call TRBD1 (6 bases). Trimming removed 6 bases from V and 1 base from J, with 9 bases in between. Germline V gives CDR1 LNHDA, CDR2 SQIVND (reference sequence). The CDR3 totals 14 residues. The CDR3 loop is CASRQGGTNEKLFF. CDR3 coding DNA: TGTGCCAGTAGACAGGGCGGAACTAATGAAAAACTGTTTTTT.

V usage is TRBV2 and J usage is TRBJ1-2; 9 positions match TRBD1. The CDR3 spans 16 residues. Germline loops: CDR1 SNHLY, CDR2 FYNNEI. The J segment lost 5 bases and the V segment lost 5 bases, leaving 12 bases of the junction unmatched. This chain's CDR3 is CASSNPGQGVGYGYTF. DNA for the CDR3: TGTGCCAGCAGTAACCCGGGACAGGGTGTAGGGTATGGCTACACCTTC. Variable domain in full (rest from reference TRBV2 and TRBJ1-2): EPEVTQTPSHQVTQMGQEVILRCVPISNHLYFYWYRQILGQKVEFLVSFYNNEISEKSEIFDDQFSVERPDGSNFTLKIRSTKLEDSAMYFCASSNPGQGVGYGYTFGSGTRLTVV.

The chain has TRBV23-1 and TRBJ2-1, with 7 positions matching TRBD1. TRBV23-1 is sorted into the ORF group, with uncertain function. V gave up 2 bases and J gave up 0 bases; unmatched junction bases: 4. This CDR3 comprises 16 residues. CDR3 sequence reads: CASSQLQGYSYNEQFF. CDR3 bases: TGCGCCAGCAGTCAACTACAGGGGTACTCCTACAATGAGCAGTTCTTC.

CDR3 residues: CASSDLRVGEQYF. CDR3 DNA: TGTGCCAGCAGTGATCTTCGGGTCGGCGAGCAGTACTTC. The chain combines TRBV2 with TRBJ2-7, with D unresolved. This CDR3 is 13 amino acids long. Germline loops: CDR1 SNHLY, CDR2 FYNNEI. The V and J ends lost 3 bases and 6 bases respectively, with 12 bases between them.

J is TRBJ2-5 and V is TRBV3-1 (or the pseudogene TRBV3-2); no definite D call. Germline V gene sequence: CDR1 LGHDT, CDR2 YNNKEL (reference sequence). V was clipped by 1 base and J by 1 base, with 4 bases between them. The CDR3 contains 13 residues. The CDR3 here is CASSQVSQETQYF. The DNA for the CDR3 is TGTGCCAGCAGCCAAGTTTCCCAAGAGACCCAGTACTTC.

This clone was seen a few times. The CDR3: CASSVGQGEVGAFYEQYF. In nucleotides, the CDR3 is TGTGCCAGCAGTGTGGGACAGGGGGAGGTCGGGGCCTTCTACGAGCAGTACTTC. The chain employs TRBV2 and TRBJ2-7; 11 bases fit TRBD1. CDR1 is SNHLY, CDR2 FYNNEI, per germline. The trim removed 4 bases at V and 3 bases at J, leaving 14 bases unmatched. There are 18 residues in the CDR3.